A selection of T cell receptor beta chains follows, all from one sample in a study of regulatory T cells in long-lasting Graves disease. TCRdb analysed the multiplex PCR reads with MiXCR anew, one entry per CDR3 protein. The sample records 350,000 to 450,000 distinct CDR3 sequences, about 23% being singletons. Sequenced material: peripheral blood mononuclear cells (PBMCs), taken when the disease was refractory, from a patient treated with antithyroid drugs. The receptor set was obtained from a woman between 40 and 55 years old with Graves disease. CDR3s include the opening cysteine and the closing phenylalanine or tryptophan. A D gene is named only where the DNA matches it firmly. Where a row states a size, it is once, few, many or the class of an expanded clone; other rows omit it.

many TRBJ1-1 . 15 TRBV7-6 TGTGCCAGCACCTTTTCCGCAGGCATGAACACTGAAGCTTTCTTT CASTFSAGMNTEAFF
once TRBJ1-1 . 13 TRBV12-3/TRBV12-4 TGTGCCAGCAGTTACAGACCCGGCACTGAAGCTTTCTTT CASSYRPGTEAFF
. TRBJ2-3 TRBD2 17 TRBV28 TGTGCCAGCAGTCCTCCCGGGGGGTTAGCGGGAGCGGATACGCAGTATTTT CASSPPGGLAGADTQYF
many TRBJ1-1 . 14 TRBV2 TGTGCCAGCCAAGCGACAGACTGGAACACTGAAGCTTTCTTT CASQATDWNTEAFF
many TRBJ1-4 . 14 TRBV29-1 TGCAGCGTTCGAGGCCAGGGCGTAGGTGAAAAACTGTTTTTT CSVRGQGVGEKLFF
few TRBJ2-7 TRBD2 15 TRBV7-9 TGTGCCTCCCATAGCGGGAGAGGCGGGAACTACGAGCAGTACTTC CASHSGRGGNYEQYF
few TRBJ2-2 . 13 TRBV6-1 TGTGCCAGCAGACTCGCGAACACCGGGGAGCTGTTTTTT CASRLANTGELFF
. TRBJ1-3 . 16 TRBV6-5 TGTGCCAGCAGTTACTCGTTACAGGGAGCTGGAAACACCATATATTTT CASSYSLQGAGNTIYF
many TRBJ1-5 . 13 TRBV2 TGTGCCAGCAGGGGGGACTCGGGGCAGCCCCAGCATTTT CASRGDSGQPQHF
many TRBJ2-5 . 16 TRBV6-4 TGTGCCAGCACCCACCGGGACGGAGAAAACCAAGAGACCCAGTACTTC CASTHRDGENQETQYF
many TRBJ2-7 TRBD1 14 TRBV20-1 TGCAGTGCTAGAGGGACAGGGACAGGGAACGAGCAGTACTTC CSARGTGTGNEQYF
many TRBJ1-2 . 11 TRBV5-1 TGCGCCAGCCGGGAGAACTATGGCTACACCTTC CASRENYGYTF
many TRBJ2-7 . 13 TRBV6-5 TGTGCCAGCAGTTATGGGTATACCTACGAGCAGTACTTC CASSYGYTYEQYF
. TRBJ1-1 . 14 TRBV7-8 TGTGCCAGCATGGGTCGGGTTCTAAGTGCTGAAGCTTTCTTT CASMGRVLSAEAFF
many TRBJ2-7 TRBD1 15 TRBV9 TGTGCCAGCAGCGTAGGCGGGACAGGAACCTACGAGCAGTACTTC CASSVGGTGTYEQYF
many TRBJ1-5 . 15 TRBV12-3/TRBV12-4 TGTGCCAGCAGTTTAGGCGCAGGGCTTAATCAGCCCCAGCATTTT CASSLGAGLNQPQHF
once TRBJ2-6 . 19 TRBV28 TGTGCCAGCAGTTTACGGCTGGCAGTTCAAGTGGGTGGGGCCAACGTCCTGACTTTC CASSLRLAVQVGGANVLTF
many TRBJ2-7 TRBD2 14 TRBV12-3/TRBV12-4 TGTGCCAGCAGGTTAGCGGGAGACCCCTACGAGCAGTACTTC CASRLAGDPYEQYF
many TRBJ1-4 . 14 TRBV7-2 TGTGCCAGCAGCTTACGATGGGGTAATGAAAAACTGTTTTTT CASSLRWGNEKLFF
. TRBJ1-2 . 13 TRBV20-1 TGCAGTGCTAGAGAGGCAGGTGGAAATAGCTACACCTTC CSAREAGGNSYTF
many TRBJ2-7 TRBD1 14 TRBV28 TGTGCCAGCCTCCGGGACAGAAGCTCCTACGAGCAGTACTTC CASLRDRSSYEQYF
. TRBJ2-7 . 15 TRBV19 TGTGCCAGTAGTGGGGATGGTGCATACTACTACGAGCAGTACTTC CASSGDGAYYYEQYF
. TRBJ2-2 . 13 TRBV15 TGTGCCACCTCCCGTCTGGGGACCGGGGAGCTGTTTTTT CATSRLGTGELFF
many TRBJ1-4 . 14 TRBV28 TGTGCCAGCAGGCGGGCAGTCAGTACTGAAAAACTGTTTTTT CASRRAVSTEKLFF
many TRBJ2-4 TRBD1 15 TRBV12-3/TRBV12-4 TGTGCCAGCAGCCGGACAGGGTTGATCAAAAACATTCAGTACTTC CASSRTGLIKNIQYF
few TRBJ2-5 . 13 TRBV4-1 TGCGCCAGCAGCCTAGACACGCAAGAGACCCAGTACTTC CASSLDTQETQYF
once TRBJ2-7 . 13 TRBV9 TGTGCCAGCAGCCCCGGGGGTAAGAACGAGCAGTACTTC CASSPGGKNEQYF
many TRBJ2-7 . 13 TRBV20-1 TGCAGTGCTAGAGATGGACAGAACTACGAGCAGTACTTC CSARDGQNYEQYF
many TRBJ2-5 . 11 TRBV11-2 TGTGCCAGCAGCCTCCGACAGGCCCCATACTTC CASSLRQAPYF
few TRBJ2-4 . 16 TRBV6-1 TGTGCCAGCACTCATATGGAAGGGGGGGCCAAAAACATTCAGTACTTC CASTHMEGGAKNIQYF
few TRBJ2-5 . 13 TRBV27 TGTGCCAGCCCAAGGGGGGAGGGGGAGACCCAGTACTTC CASPRGEGETQYF
many TRBJ2-2 . 15 TRBV6-1 TGTGCCAGCAGTATAATCGGGAGCACGGGCGGGGAGCTGTTTTTT CASSIIGSTGGELFF
. TRBJ2-3 . 14 TRBV5-1 TGCGCCAGCAGCCTTGGCAGGGTGCCAGATACGCAGTATTTT CASSLGRVPDTQYF
many TRBJ2-7 TRBD1 14 TRBV29-1 TGCAGCGTTGAATCAGGGGACAGCCTCTACGAGCAGTACTTC CSVESGDSLYEQYF